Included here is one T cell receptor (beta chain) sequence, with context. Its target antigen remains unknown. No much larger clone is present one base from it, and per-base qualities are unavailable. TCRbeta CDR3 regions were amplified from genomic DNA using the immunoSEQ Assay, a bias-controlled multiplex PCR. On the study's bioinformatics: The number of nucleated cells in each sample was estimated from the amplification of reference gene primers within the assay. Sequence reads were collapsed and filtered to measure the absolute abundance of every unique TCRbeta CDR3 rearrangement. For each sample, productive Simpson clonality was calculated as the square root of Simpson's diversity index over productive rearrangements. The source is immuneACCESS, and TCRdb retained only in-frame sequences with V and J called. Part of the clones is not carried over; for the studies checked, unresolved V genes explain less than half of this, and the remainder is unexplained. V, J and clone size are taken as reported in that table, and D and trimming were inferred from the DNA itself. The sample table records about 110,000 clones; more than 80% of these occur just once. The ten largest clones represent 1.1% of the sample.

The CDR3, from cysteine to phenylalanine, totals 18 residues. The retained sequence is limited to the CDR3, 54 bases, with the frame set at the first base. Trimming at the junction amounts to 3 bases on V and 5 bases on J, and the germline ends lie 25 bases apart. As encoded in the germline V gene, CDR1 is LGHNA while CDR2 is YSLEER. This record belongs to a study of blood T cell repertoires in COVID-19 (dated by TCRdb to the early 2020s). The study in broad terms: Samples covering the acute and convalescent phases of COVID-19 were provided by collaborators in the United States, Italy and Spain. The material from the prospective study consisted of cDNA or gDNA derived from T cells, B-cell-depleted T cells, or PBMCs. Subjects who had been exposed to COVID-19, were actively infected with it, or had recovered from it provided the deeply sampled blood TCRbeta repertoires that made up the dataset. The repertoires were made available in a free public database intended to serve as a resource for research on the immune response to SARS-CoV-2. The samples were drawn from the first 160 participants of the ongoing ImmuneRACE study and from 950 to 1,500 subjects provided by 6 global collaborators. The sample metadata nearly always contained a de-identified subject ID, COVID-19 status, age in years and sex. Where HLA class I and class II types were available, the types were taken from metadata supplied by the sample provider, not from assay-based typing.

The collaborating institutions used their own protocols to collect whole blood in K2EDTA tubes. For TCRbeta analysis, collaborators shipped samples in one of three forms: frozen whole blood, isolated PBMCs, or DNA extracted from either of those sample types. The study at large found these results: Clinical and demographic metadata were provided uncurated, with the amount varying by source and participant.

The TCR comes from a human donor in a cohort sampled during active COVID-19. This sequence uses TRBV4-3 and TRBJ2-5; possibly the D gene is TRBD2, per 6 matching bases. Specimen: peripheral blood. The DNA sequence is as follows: TGCGCCAGCAGCCAGGTCCGGGGGAACACTATCTGGGGGGAGACCCAGTACTTC. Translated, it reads CASSQVRGNTIWGETQYF.